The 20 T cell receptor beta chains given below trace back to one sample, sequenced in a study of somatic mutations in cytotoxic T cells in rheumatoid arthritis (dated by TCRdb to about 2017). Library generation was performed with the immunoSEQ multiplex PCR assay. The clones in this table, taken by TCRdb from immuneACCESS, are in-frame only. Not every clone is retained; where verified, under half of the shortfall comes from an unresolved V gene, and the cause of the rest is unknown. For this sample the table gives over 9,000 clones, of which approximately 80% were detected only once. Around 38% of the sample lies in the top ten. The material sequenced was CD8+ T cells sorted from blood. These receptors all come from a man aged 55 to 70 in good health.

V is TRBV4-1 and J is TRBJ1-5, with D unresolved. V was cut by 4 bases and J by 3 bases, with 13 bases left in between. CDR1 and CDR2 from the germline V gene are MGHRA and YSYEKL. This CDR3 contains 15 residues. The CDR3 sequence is CASSLWEGTNQPQHF. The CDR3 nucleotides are TGCGCCAGCAGCCTATGGGAGGGAACCAATCAGCCCCAGCATTTT.

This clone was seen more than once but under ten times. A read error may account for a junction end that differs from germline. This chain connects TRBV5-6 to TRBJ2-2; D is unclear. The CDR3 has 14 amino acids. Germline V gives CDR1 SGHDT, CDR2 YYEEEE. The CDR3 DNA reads TGTGCCAGCAGCTTGAAGCCAGGCACCGTGGAGCTGTTTTTT. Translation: CASSLKPGTVELFF.

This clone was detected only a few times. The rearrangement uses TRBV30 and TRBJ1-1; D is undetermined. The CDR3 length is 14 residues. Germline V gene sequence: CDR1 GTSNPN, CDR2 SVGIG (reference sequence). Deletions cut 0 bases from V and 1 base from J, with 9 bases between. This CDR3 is CAWSVPKWNTEAFF. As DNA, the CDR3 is TGTGCCTGGAGTGTACCGAAGTGGAACACTGAAGCTTTCTTT.

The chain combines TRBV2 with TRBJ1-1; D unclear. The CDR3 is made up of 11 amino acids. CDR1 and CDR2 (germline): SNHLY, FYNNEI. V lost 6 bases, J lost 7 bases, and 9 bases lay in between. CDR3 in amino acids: CASSRTVEAFF. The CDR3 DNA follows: TGTGCCAGCAGCAGGACGGTTGAAGCTTTCTTT.

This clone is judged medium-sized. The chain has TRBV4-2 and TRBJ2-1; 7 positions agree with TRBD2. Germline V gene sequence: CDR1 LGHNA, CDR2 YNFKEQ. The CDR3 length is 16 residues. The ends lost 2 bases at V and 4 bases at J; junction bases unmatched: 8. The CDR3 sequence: CASSQSMASGYNEQFF. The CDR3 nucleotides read TGTGCCAGCAGCCAATCTATGGCTAGCGGTTACAATGAGCAGTTCTTC.

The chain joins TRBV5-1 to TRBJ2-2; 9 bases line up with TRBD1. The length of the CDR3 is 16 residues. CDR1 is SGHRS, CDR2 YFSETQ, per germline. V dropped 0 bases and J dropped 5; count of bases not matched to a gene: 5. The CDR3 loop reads CASSLEDRGHTGELFF. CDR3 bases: TGCGCCAGCAGCTTGGAGGACAGGGGACATACCGGGGAGCTGTTTTTT. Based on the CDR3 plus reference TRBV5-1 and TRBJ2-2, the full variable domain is KAGVTQTPRYLIKTRGQQVTLSCSPISGHRSVSWYQQTPGQGLQFLFEYFSETQRNKGNFPGRFSGRQFSNSRSEMNVSTLELGDSALYLCASSLEDRGHTGELFFGEGSRLTVL.

The CDR3 DNA reads TGTGCCAGCAGTGAAGGGGAGACCGGGGAAACCCAGTACTTC. Its translation is CASSEGETGETQYF. This sequence joins TRBV6-1 and TRBJ2-5, with a possible D match to TRBD2 (5 bases). The CDR3 covers 14 residues. The V gene lost 1 base and the J gene lost 8 bases, with 14 bases spanning the gap. From germline, CDR1 is MNHNS and CDR2 SASEGT.

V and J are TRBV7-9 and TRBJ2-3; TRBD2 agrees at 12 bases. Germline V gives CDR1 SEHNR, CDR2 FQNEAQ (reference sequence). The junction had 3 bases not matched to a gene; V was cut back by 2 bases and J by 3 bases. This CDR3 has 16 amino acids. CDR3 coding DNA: TGTGCCAGCAGCTTAAGCACTAGCGGGAGGACAGATACGCAGTATTTT. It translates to CASSLSTSGRTDTQYF.

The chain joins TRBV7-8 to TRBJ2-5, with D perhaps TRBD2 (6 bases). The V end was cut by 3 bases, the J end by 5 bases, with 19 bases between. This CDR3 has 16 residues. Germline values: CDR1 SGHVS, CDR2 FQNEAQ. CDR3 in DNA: TGTGCCAGCAGCTTCGGAGAAGGGCGGGGTTGGGAGACCCAGTACTTC. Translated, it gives CASSFGEGRGWETQYF.

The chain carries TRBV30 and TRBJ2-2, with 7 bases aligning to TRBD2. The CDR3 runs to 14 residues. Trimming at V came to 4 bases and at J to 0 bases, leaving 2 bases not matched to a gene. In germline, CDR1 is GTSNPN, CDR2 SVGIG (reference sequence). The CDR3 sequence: CAWIAGANTGELFF. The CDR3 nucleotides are TGTGCCTGGATTGCGGGGGCGAACACCGGGGAGCTGTTTTTT.

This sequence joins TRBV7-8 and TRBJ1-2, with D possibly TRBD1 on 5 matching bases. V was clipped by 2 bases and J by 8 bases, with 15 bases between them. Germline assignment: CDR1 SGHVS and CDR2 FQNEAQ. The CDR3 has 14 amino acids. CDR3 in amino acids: CASSLLGQSVGYTF. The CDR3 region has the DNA TGTGCCAGCAGCTTATTGGGGCAGTCGGTCGGCTACACCTTC. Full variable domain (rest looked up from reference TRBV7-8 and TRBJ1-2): GAGVSQSPRYKVAKRGQDVALRCDPISGHVSLFWYQQALGQGPEFLTYFQNEAQLDKSGLPSDRFFAERPEGSVSTLKIQRTQQEDSAVYLCASSLLGQSVGYTFGSGTRLTVV.

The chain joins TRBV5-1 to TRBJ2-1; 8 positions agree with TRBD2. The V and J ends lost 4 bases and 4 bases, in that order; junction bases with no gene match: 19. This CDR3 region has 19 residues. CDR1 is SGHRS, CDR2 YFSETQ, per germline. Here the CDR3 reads CASSPSWGGGGTLYNEQFF. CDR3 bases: TGCGCCAGCAGCCCGTCATGGGGGGGCGGGGGGACCCTATACAATGAGCAGTTCTTC.

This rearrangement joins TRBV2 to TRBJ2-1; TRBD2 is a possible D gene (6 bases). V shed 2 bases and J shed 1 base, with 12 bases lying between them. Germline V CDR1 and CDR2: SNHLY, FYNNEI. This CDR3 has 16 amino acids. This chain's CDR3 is CASSEQAGGSYNEQFF. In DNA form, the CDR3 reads TGTGCCAGCAGTGAACAGGCCGGGGGATCCTACAATGAGCAGTTCTTC. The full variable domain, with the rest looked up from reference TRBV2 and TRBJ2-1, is EPEVTQTPSHQVTQMGQEVILRCVPISNHLYFYWYRQILGQKVEFLVSFYNNEISEKSEIFDDQFSVERPDGSNFTLKIRSTKLEDSAMYFCASSEQAGGSYNEQFFGPGTRLTVL.

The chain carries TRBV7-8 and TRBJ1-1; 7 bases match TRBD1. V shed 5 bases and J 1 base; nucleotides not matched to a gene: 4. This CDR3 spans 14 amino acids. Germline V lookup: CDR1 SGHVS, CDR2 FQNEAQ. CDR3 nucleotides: TGTGCCAGCAGCGCCCGACAGGGGAACACTGAAGCTTTCTTT. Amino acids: CASSARQGNTEAFF.

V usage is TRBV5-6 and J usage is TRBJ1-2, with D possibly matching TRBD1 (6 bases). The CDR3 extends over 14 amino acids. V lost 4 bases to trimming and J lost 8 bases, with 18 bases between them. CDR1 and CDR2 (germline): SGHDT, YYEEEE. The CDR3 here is CASSTYGWGLGYTF. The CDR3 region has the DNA TGTGCCAGCAGCACATATGGGTGGGGGCTAGGCTACACCTTC. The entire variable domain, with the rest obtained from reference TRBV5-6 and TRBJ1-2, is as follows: DAGVTQSPTHLIKTRGQQVTLRCSPKSGHDTVSWYQQALGQGPQFIFQYYEEEERQRGNFPDRFSGHQFPNYSSELNVNALLLGDSALYLCASSTYGWGLGYTFGSGTRLTVV.

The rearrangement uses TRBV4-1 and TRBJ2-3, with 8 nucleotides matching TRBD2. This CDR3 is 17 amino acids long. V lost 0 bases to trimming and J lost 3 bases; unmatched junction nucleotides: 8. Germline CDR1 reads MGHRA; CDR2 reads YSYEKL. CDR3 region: CASSQDPGGGKTDTQYF. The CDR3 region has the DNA TGCGCCAGCAGCCAAGATCCCGGGGGGGGGAAGACAGATACGCAGTATTTT.

The CDR3 DNA follows: TGTGCCAGCCGGCGGGAGGGGAGGCAGGGGGCGAATCAGCCCCAGCATTTT. This codes for CASRREGRQGANQPQHF. The chain couples TRBV11-3 to TRBJ1-5, with TRBD1 identical over 8 bases. The CDR3 loop spans 17 amino acids. The V and J ends lost 8 bases and 4 bases, in that order; junction bases with no gene match: 16. In germline, CDR1 is SGHNT, CDR2 YENEEA.

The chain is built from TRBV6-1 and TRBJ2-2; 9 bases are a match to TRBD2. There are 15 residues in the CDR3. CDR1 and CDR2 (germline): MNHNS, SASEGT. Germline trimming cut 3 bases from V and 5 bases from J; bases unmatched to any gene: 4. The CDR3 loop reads CASSDAGGETGELFF. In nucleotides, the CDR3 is TGTGCCAGCAGTGACGCGGGAGGGGAGACCGGGGAGCTGTTTTTT.

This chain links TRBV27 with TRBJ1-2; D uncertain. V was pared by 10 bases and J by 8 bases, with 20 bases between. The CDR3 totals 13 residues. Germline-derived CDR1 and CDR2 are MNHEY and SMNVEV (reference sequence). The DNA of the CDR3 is TGTGCCACTTACGGACCGTCGGAATACGGCTACACCTTC. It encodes CATYGPSEYGYTF.

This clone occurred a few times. This chain's CDR3 is CATNSGENTGELFF. The CDR3 coding sequence is TGTGCCACAAATAGCGGGGAAAACACCGGGGAGCTGTTTTTT. This sequence joins TRBV19 and TRBJ2-2; TRBD2 matches at 8 bases. The J segment lost 2 bases and the V segment lost 10 bases, leaving 6 bases of the junction unmatched. This CDR3 contains 14 residues. CDR1 and CDR2 from the germline V gene are LNHDA and SQIVND (reference sequence).